This T cell receptor beta chain was sequenced during a study of PD-1 blockade in classical Hodgkin lymphoma. Time point indicated: cycle 4 day 1 (C4D1), after six to seven weeks of nivolumab. In every patient, relapse followed autologous stem cell transplantation, while exposure to brentuximab vedotin differed. Germline CDR1 is SGDLS and CDR2 is YYNGEE. Trimming stripped 0 bases from V and 4 bases from J, with 10 bases between. The CDR3 consists of 15 residues. Clones were read by immunoSEQ multiplex PCR, and TCRdb kept only the in-frame ones, dropping some. The profile shows roughly 24,000 clones, roughly 80% of them singletons.

The sequencing used peripheral blood mononuclear cells (PBMCs), collected before the fourth cycle of nivolumab. This chain links TRBV9 with TRBJ1-4; D ambiguous. The origin of this receptor is a human donor with classical Hodgkin lymphoma. CDR3 bases: TGTGCCAGCAGCGTAGGAGCGGAATATAATGAAAAACTGTTTTTT. This sequence encodes CASSVGAEYNEKLFF.